This TCR beta chain was identified during a study of cytomegalovirus exposure and HLA in healthy donors. With regard to this clone: Its antigen is unknown.

Study-level points and caveats: The study put 150 to 200 TCR beta chains on its list as cytomegalovirus-associated. CMV serostatus was the sole immune exposure data available.

The PCR ran on 60 Vbeta and 13 Jbeta primers. Assay: immunoSEQ multiplex PCR; the TCRdb copy retains only in-frame clones and omits some. The top ten clones hold about 0.3% of a sample with fewer than 300,000 clones, approximately 80% of them seen once. Source material: PBMCs. The sequence came from a girl between 2 and 10 years old in good health and CMV-seronegative.

The DNA for the CDR3 is TGCGCCAGCAGCCGGACAGGGGGCGAGGATCAGCCCCAGCATTTT. Its protein is CASSRTGGEDQPQHF. This chain uses TRBV5-1 with TRBJ1-5; 11 nucleotides agree with TRBD1. CDR1 and CDR2 from the germline V gene are SGHRS and YFSETQ. This CDR3 has 15 amino acids. V gave up 4 bases and J gave up 5 bases; unmatched junction bases: 5. The whole variable domain, filled in from reference TRBV5-1 and TRBJ1-5, reads KAGVTQTPRYLIKTRGQQVTLSCSPISGHRSVSWYQQTPGQGLQFLFEYFSETQRNKGNFPGRFSGRQFSNSRSEMNVSTLELGDSALYLCASSRTGGEDQPQHFGDGTRLSIL.